The T cell receptor beta chain under discussion was sequenced for a study of blood T cells in healthy people across ages. Study conclusions and caveats: Nothing was known about donor CMV status, and this possibly confounded expanded clonotype changes. The recorded TCR beta diversity per million T cells decreased in a roughly linear manner with age. In long-lived donors, naive CD4+ cell counts and diversity exceeded those of aged donors. Samples with more naive T cells showed higher observed beta diversity.

It was with a sample-barcoded 5' primer and a J-beta primer mix that a second PCR of about 6 to 12 cycles was run. TCRdb re-derived calls from the 5' RACE reads in MiXCR, one entry per CDR3 protein. The sample yields hundreds of thousands of distinct CDR3 sequences, 32% seen once. This clonotype occurred many times. Its target is not known. The V gene's germline CDR1 is GTSNPN and CDR2 SVGIG (reference sequence). V was pared by 5 bases and J by 3 bases, with 10 bases between. There are 12 residues in the CDR3. The J gene is TRBJ1-2, the V gene TRBV30, with unresolved D. The sample consisted of blood. This TCR came from a woman aged 80 or older in good health. CDR3 in DNA: TGTGCCTGGGGCCGAGAGGACTATGGCTACACCTTC. Protein: CAWGREDYGYTF.